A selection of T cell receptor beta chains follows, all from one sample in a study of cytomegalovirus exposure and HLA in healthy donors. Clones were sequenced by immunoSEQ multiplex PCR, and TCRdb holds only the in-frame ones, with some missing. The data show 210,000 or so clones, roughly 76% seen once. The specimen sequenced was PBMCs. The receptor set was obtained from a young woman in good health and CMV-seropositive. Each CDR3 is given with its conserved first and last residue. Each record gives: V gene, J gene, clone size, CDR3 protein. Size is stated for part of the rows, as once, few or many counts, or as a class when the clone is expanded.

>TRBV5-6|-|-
CASRPTSGTSYEQYF
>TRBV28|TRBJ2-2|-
CASTWRGNTGELFF
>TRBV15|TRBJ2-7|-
CATSTIYDSYEQYF
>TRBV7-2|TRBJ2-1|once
CASSLSGYNEQFF
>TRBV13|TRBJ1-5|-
CASSWKTGNQPQHF
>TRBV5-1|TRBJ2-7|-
CASSYYSGTVVEQYF
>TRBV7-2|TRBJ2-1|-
CASSFSVALAGYGEQFF
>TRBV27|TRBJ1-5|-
CASSFDRNVGQPQHF
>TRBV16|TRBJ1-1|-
CASSPGQGLNTEAFF
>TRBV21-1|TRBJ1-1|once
CASSKYRQGSAEAFF
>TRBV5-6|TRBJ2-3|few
CASSASDRGLLNTQYF
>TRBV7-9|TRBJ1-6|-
CASSPGQGKNSPLHF
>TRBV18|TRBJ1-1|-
CASSPGGPGTEAFF
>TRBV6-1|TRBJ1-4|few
CASSERDRGTNEKLFF
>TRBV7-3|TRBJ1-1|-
CASSLDSSTEAFF
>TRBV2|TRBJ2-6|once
CASSEVWGLGANVLTF
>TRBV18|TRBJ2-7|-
CASSRTASYEQYF
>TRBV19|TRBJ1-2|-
CASSIASGTGRLLGYGYTF
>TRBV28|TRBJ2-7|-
CASVSASGSYEQYF
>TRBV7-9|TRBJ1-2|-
CASSSDRGKYGYTF
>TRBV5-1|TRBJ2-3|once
CASSLAGGSGRSTDTQYF
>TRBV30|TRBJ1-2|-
CAWSQSLRTGAGYTF
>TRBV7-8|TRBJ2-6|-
CASSGSSGGRGGANVLTF
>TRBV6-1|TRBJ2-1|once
CASSETGLSLGEQFF
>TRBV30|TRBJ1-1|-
CAWLDRGAGKRAFF
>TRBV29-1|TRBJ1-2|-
CSVLLGVNYGYTF
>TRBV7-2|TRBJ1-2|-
CASSSSQGGINYGYTF
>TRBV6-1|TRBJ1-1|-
CASLNFARTEAFF
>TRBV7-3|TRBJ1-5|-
CASSLGQGQPQHF
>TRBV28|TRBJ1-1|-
CASKGQGMLNTEAFF
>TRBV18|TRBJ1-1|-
CASSPTLQGNTEAFF
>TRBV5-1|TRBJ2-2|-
CASSPGQVNTGELFF